The clone carrying this T cell receptor beta chain was observed a few times. The sample is drawn from a study of human T cells and chemical hapten exposure. Indicated time point: patch test 1, 2 weeks after DPC sensitization. As to treatment: therapeutic diphenylcyclopropenone sensitization with weekly scalp DPC. The CDR3 consists of 17 residues. Trimming took off 0 bases at V and 1 base at J, with 12 bases between the two ends. Germline V gives CDR1 LGHNA, CDR2 YSLEER. TCRdb reprocessed the RACE reads via MiXCR and lists one record per CDR3 protein. Altogether about 120,000 distinct CDR3 sequences are present, roughly 15% being singletons, with the ten largest covering around 0.84%.

The clonotype originates from a man aged 18 to 29 with alopecia areata. Some clones in this sample may be carry-over from other donors' samples. This specimen was whole blood, taken in connection with sensitization to the hapten diphenylcyclopropenone (DPC). The rearrangement uses TRBV4-3 and TRBJ2-2, with D uncertain. Here the CDR3 DNA reads TGCGCCAGCAGCCAAGATCTGTCGGCAGTGAACACCGGGGAGCTGTTTTTT. Encoded protein: CASSQDLSAVNTGELFF.